This T cell receptor beta chain was observed in a study of T cells after yellow fever vaccination. Making TCR cDNA involved 5'RACE template switching, which added UMIs and a universal primer site. TCRdb itself ran the 5' RACE reads through MiXCR, one entry per CDR3 protein. The sample holds 100,000 to 150,000 distinct CDR3 sequences, around 7.7% seen once. The CDR3 is 15 residues long. Germline V CDR1 and CDR2: SGHTA, FQGTGA. About this clonotype itself: The junction does not match germline at one end; this may be a read error.

Sequences were derived from CD4+ T cells sorted from PBMCs, sampled 10 days after the first yellow fever vaccination. The sequence came from a man younger than 30 who received the YFV17D yellow fever vaccine. The chain joins TRBV7-3 to TRBJ2-6; no firm D call. The CDR3 protein is CPSSLYMSGANVLTF. Here the CDR3 DNA reads TGTCCCAGCAGCTTATACATGTCTGGGGCCAACGTCCTGACTTTC.